This T cell receptor beta chain was observed in a study of T cell changes during pregnancy in multiple sclerosis. This clone was seen a few times. Using immunoSEQ multiplex PCR, the repertoire was profiled, and TCRdb retains in-frame clones only, with some absent. The sample has around 67,000 clones, about 90% seen once. Germline V gene lookup returns CDR1 MGHRA and CDR2 YSYEKL. With V trimmed by 1 base and J by 2 bases, 1 base remained unmatched. This CDR3 comprises 15 residues. This sequence joins TRBV4-1 and TRBJ2-7; 11 bases map to TRBD2. The sequencing here drew on peripheral blood, taken after pregnancy. This receptor was taken from a female donor in good health, enrolled as a control in a pregnancy study. Written as DNA, the CDR3 is TGCGCCAGCAGCCAAGTGGGACTAGCGGCCTACGAGCAGTACTTC. This encodes CASSQVGLAAYEQYF.